These 2 T cell receptor beta chains share one sample of origin, sequenced in a study of T cell responses to AZD1222 COVID-19 vaccine. Here immunoSEQ multiplex PCR was the method, and the copy in TCRdb shows in-frame clones only, minus some. This table holds about 110,000 clones, around 94% found once. The sample consisted of peripheral blood, taken on day 0 of AZD1222 vaccination. The receptor set was obtained from an adult in good health.

The chain combines TRBV19 with TRBJ1-5; 7 nucleotides agree with TRBD1. Germline loops: CDR1 LNHDA, CDR2 SQIVND (reference sequence). V gave up 9 bases and J gave up 3 bases; unmatched junction bases: 11. The CDR3 covers 15 residues. The CDR3: CASHRQGRDNQPQHF. CDR3 bases: TGTGCCAGCCATAGACAGGGAAGGGACAATCAGCCCCAGCATTTT.

The V call is TRBV5-6, the J call TRBJ1-2; D remains ambiguous. Trimming shortened V by 2 bases and J by 9 bases, and 17 bases separated the two germline ends. Germline CDR1 reads SGHDT; CDR2 reads YYEEEE. The CDR3 consists of 14 residues. The CDR3 DNA reads TGTGCCAGCAGCTTTTGGGCAGCCTCACAGAGCTACACCTTC. Protein: CASSFWAASQSYTF.